This T cell receptor beta chain originates from a study of cytomegalovirus exposure and HLA in healthy donors. Study-level points and caveats: HLA alleles were associated with 15,000 to 20,000 TCR beta sequences in a later analysis at 0.05 false discovery rate. Accurate predictions that matched the HLA-A and HLA-B alleles of most subjects were reportedly made from TCR beta sequences. Later analysis identified a missense DCLRE1C variant that was linked to TCR beta V- and J-gene trimming. Some V segments could not be told apart, so they were left out, TRBV6-2 and TRBV6-3 among them.

The CDR3 consists of 16 residues. V was trimmed by 1 base and J by 0 bases, leaving 9 bases between them. Germline V gives CDR1 MNHNY, CDR2 SVGAGI (reference sequence). PCR involved 60 Vbeta and 13 Jbeta primers. The assay was immunoSEQ multiplex PCR, and TCRdb's table has in-frame clones only and misses some. Seen in this sample are about 110,000 clones; the ten most common clones hold 3.5% to 4.5%. With respect to this clone: What it binds is unknown.

The specimen was PBMCs. This TCR was recovered from a man in his thirties or forties in good health and CMV-seronegative. The chain has TRBV6-6 and TRBJ1-4; D call uncertain. CDR3 nucleotides: TGTGCCAGCAGTTACTGGCGGATCGCAACTAATGAAAAACTGTTTTTT. It translates to CASSYWRIATNEKLFF.